The TCR beta chain under discussion was sequenced for a study of T cells in localized non-small cell lung cancer (dated by TCRdb to 2019 to 2021). The study in broad terms: T cell repertoires of about 240 early-stage NSCLC patients were analyzed, with tumors being compared against uninvolved tumor-adjacent lungs. The cohort was made up of around 250 treatment-naive NSCLC patients whose localized lung tumors had been resected. Of the NSCLC patients, 120 to 150 were male and approximately 110 were female, and the mean age was approximately 69 years. Overall study results and their limits: Because multi-region sequencing of the tumors was not done, intratumor heterogeneity could not be ruled out. A median of 57 of the top 100 tumor clones turned up in the paired uninvolved adjacent lung, and approximately 30 of those clones also ranked among the top 100 of that same adjacent lung. Because the study design was exploratory, TCR variables were selected using unadjusted p-values without false-discovery rate correction. Higher blood T cell density associated with longer overall survival, while higher adjacent-lung clonality associated with shorter survival. Uninvolved tumor-adjacent lung showed the highest T cell clonality, higher than tumor, which suggests more focused antigenic responses in the uninvolved tumor-adjacent lung.

The CDR1 and CDR2 encoded by the germline V gene are WSHSY and SAAADI. The CDR3 starts with the cysteine, ends with the phenylalanine, and has 15 residues. Only the CDR3 portion is preserved as DNA: 45 bases, with reading frame beginning at the first base. Trimming removed 4 bases from V and 6 bases from J; the gene matches leave 11 bases unexplained. As regards this clone: Its antigen is currently not known. No much larger clone exists at a distance of one base, and base qualities are not known.

The immunoSEQ Assay was used to sequence TCR beta CDR3 regions from DNA. The original pipeline was this. T cell density was computed as TCR beta template counts normalized to usable DNA estimated by amplifying housekeeping genes. Richness was estimated with the preseqR package, extrapolating to 400,000 templates for PBMC samples and 120,000 templates for tissue samples. Clonality was calculated as one minus Pielou's evenness. Tissue-enriched TCRs were identified through differential abundance testing performed on productive amino-acid clonotypes, with a minimum total count of 5 and an alpha of 0.1. The Jaccard Index and the Morisita Overlap Index were used to measure how much the repertoires overlapped between compartments. GLIPH grouped TCR beta CDR3s together with public tetramer-defined viral CDR3s, and a viral motif had to include at least three viral sequences and show V-gene enrichment. TCRdb retrieved this table from immuneACCESS and kept in-frame rearrangements only. Not all clones are present; in checked studies, unresolved V genes account for under half, and no reason is known for the remainder. V, J and clone size reflect that table, while D and trimming were determined from the DNA. This sample holds about 1,100 clones; 20% to 30% were observed only once. The ten top clones hold about 29% of the sample.

At diagnosis, tumor, uninvolved tumor-adjacent lung and peripheral blood were collected and then preserved as a mix of FFPE and fresh-frozen material. This sequence originates from an older male donor with stage III squamous cell lung carcinoma. The rearranged chain carries TRBV10-2 and TRBJ2-7, and TRBD2 aligns with 8 junction nucleotides. The sample in question was lung tumor tissue, obtained before any cancer treatment. In nucleotides, the sequence is TGCGCCAGCAGTGCGGCGGGAGGCCGAAAGAGCGAGCAGTACTTC. Translation gives CASSAAGGRKSEQYF.